This TCR beta chain was found in a study of blood T cell repertoires in COVID-19. Turning to the study itself: The United States, Italy and Spain were the sources of the acute and convalescent COVID-19 samples. The cDNA or gDNA used as material had been derived from T cells, B-cell-depleted T cells, or PBMCs.

Per the original data handling: For nucleated cells, counts were estimated from reference gene primer amplification. Assay used: immunoSEQ multiplex PCR; TCRdb lists only in-frame clones, some missing. That table supplies the V and J calls and clone size; D and trimming were determined from the DNA. The data show roughly 200,000 clones, with roughly 85% seen just once and 10% to 11% held by the top ten. The V end was cut by 2 bases, the J end by 6 bases, with 13 bases between. The CDR3 is 14 residues long. CDR1 is SNHLY and CDR2 is FYNNEI in the germline V gene. This receptor was taken from a human donor with active or convalescent COVID-19. The donor label of this sample is uncertain. Sequencing was done on a sample of peripheral blood. The chain joins TRBV2 to TRBJ1-1; no firm D call. The CDR3: CASSEHARRSEAFF. The CDR3 DNA is TGTGCCAGCAGTGAACACGCGCGCAGGTCTGAAGCTTTCTTT. Full variable domain (outside the CDR3, taken from reference TRBV2 and TRBJ1-1): EPEVTQTPSHQVTQMGQEVILRCVPISNHLYFYWYRQILGQKVEFLVSFYNNEISEKSEIFDDQFSVERPDGSNFTLKIRSTKLEDSAMYFCASSEHARRSEAFFGQGTRLTVV.